This entry concerns a single T cell receptor (beta chain). Its antigen is undetermined. These data come from a study of cytomegalovirus exposure and HLA in healthy donors. Whereas donors were nominally healthy upon sampling, unrecorded immune exposures were probable. General observations from the study: The presence/absence work took it that sequencing depth was about the same across donors. Rarity marked most TCR sequences, yet some public TCRs occurred in many donors. Being productive about 90% or about 30% of the time was typical of most TCR beta V segments in an earlier analysis.

PCR used 60 Vbeta primers and 13 Jbeta primers. Data came from immunoSEQ multiplex PCR; TCRdb stores just in-frame clones and leaves some out. The sample has some 150,000 clones; 60% to 80% are singletons. V lost 2 bases and J lost 11, with 10 bases in between. Germline V gene data show CDR1 as SGHAT and CDR2 as FQNNGV. This CDR3 region has 12 residues. The sequenced sample was PBMCs. The receptor's source is a man in his forties in good health and CMV-seropositive. J is TRBJ1-3 and V is TRBV11-2; D not certain. CDR3 residues: CASSLRRNAIYF. CDR3 sequence (DNA): TGTGCCAGCAGCTTACGGCGGAATGCCATATATTTT.